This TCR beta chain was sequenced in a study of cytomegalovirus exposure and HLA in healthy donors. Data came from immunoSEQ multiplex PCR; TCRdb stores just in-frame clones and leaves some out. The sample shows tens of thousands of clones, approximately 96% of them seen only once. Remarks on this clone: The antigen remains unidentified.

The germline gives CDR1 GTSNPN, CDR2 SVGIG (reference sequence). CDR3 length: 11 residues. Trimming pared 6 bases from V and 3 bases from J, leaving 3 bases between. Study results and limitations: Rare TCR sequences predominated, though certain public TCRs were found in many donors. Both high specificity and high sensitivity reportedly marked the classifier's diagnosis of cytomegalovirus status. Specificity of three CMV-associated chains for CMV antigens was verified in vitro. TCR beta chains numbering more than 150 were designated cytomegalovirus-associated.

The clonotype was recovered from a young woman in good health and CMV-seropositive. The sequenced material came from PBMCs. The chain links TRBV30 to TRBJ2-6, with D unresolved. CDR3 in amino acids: CACGGANVLTF. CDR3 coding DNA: TGTGCCTGCGGTGGGGCCAACGTCCTGACTTTC.